Listed below are T cell receptor beta chains from one sample, sequenced in a study of blood T cell repertoires in COVID-19. Sequencing was performed with immunoSEQ multiplex PCR; in TCRdb, only in-frame clones are kept and a portion is missing. The data hold about 60,000 clones, with 89% observed a single time. The source material was peripheral blood. These receptors were taken from a woman in her sixties with active COVID-19. The CDR3 runs from the conserved cysteine through the conserved F or W. D genes are given only for firm matches. The listing skips clone size in some rows; elsewhere it reads once, few, many or a size class.

>TRBV2|TRBJ1-6|-|-
TGTGCCAGCAGTCATCAGGATTCACCCCTCCACTTT
CASSHQDSPLHF
>TRBV5-1|TRBJ1-2|-|TRBD1
TGCGCCAGCAGCTCGGGACAGGCCCATAACTATGGCTACACCTTC
CASSSGQAHNYGYTF
>TRBV18|TRBJ1-1|-|-
TGTGCCAGCTCACCACTGGAGGGTTCCCCTGAAGCTTTCTTT
CASSPLEGSPEAFF
>TRBV10-3|TRBJ2-7|-|-
TGTGCCACCGCGGGACTCGAATTTTCCTACGAGCAGTACTTC
CATAGLEFSYEQYF
>TRBV5-1|TRBJ2-3|-|TRBD2
TGCGCCAGCAGCTTGGTCGGGACTAGCGGCACAGATACGCAGTATTTT
CASSLVGTSGTDTQYF
>TRBV6-6|TRBJ1-5|-|TRBD1
TGTGCCAGCAGTCGGGACAGGAATCAGCCCCAGCATTTT
CASSRDRNQPQHF
>TRBV11-2|TRBJ2-2|-|-
TGTGCCAGCAGCTTAAGGAGGAACACCGGGGAGCTGTTTTTT
CASSLRRNTGELFF
>TRBV6-4|TRBJ2-7|-|TRBD2
TGTGCCCCGGACCCCCCGGGGGGGTCCTACGAGCAGTACTTC
CAPDPPGGSYEQYF
>TRBV7-9|TRBJ1-2|-|-
TGTGCCAGCAGCAGAGACGCCCAGGGAAGAGGCTACACCTTC
CASSRDAQGRGYTF
>TRBV3-1/TRBV3-2|TRBJ2-7|-|TRBD1
TGTGCCAGCCAAACCGAGGGGGCCCCCGGCGAGCAGTACTTC
CASQTEGAPGEQYF
>TRBV5-8|TRBJ2-3|-|TRBD1
TGTGCCAGCAGCCTCCTACCAGGACAGGGCACAGATACGCAGTATTTT
CASSLLPGQGTDTQYF
>TRBV25-1|TRBJ2-1|-|TRBD1
TGTGCCAGCAGTAGAACCGGGACAGGAGGTGAGCAGTTCTTC
CASSRTGTGGEQFF
>TRBV6-5|TRBJ2-7|-|-
TGTGCCAGCAGGGGGATGGGGGCCGCATCGGAGCAGTACTTC
CASRGMGAASEQYF
>TRBV11-3|TRBJ2-2|-|-
TGTGCCAGCAGCTTACCCGCGGGGCAGGGAAACACCGGGGAGCTGTTTTTT
CASSLPAGQGNTGELFF
>TRBV5-4|TRBJ2-1|once|TRBD2
TGTGCCAGCAGCTTGGTCCCGGGGGGGAGCTCCTACAATGAGCAGTTCTTC
CASSLVPGGSSYNEQFF
>TRBV19|TRBJ1-6|-|-
TGTGCCAGTAGTATTGGACAGAATTCACCCCTCCACTTT
CASSIGQNSPLHF
>TRBV6-5|TRBJ1-1|-|-
TGTGCCAGCAGCTCTGACATAATAGGTGAAGCTTTCTTT
CASSSDIIGEAFF
>TRBV4-2|TRBJ1-1|-|-
TGTGCCAGCAGCCAATGGCGGGCCCGGAACACTGAAGCTTTCTTT
CASSQWRARNTEAFF
>TRBV19|TRBJ1-5|few|-
TGTGCCAGTAGTACCCCTACGACAGCAGAGAGGTATAGCAATCAGCCCCAGCATTTT
CASSTPTTAERYSNQPQHF
>TRBV6-1|TRBJ2-1|few|-
TGTGCCAGCAGTGATTTCGCAGGGGACAATGAGCAGTTCTTC
CASSDFAGDNEQFF
>TRBV18|TRBJ1-1|-|-
TGTGCCAGCTCACCAACCCTTCTGGGCATGAACACTGAAGCTTTCTTT
CASSPTLLGMNTEAFF
>TRBV9|TRBJ1-4|-|TRBD1
TGTGCCAGCAGCGTAGGGGGACAGGGAAGGGAAAAACTGTTTTTT
CASSVGGQGREKLFF
>TRBV6-5|TRBJ2-7|-|TRBD2
TGTGCCAGCAGTACCCGGACTAGCGGGCGCTACGAGCAGTACTTC
CASSTRTSGRYEQYF
>TRBV7-3|TRBJ2-1|-|TRBD2
TGTGCCAGCAGCCTCATTGGCGGGGGGTACAATGAGCAGTTCTTC
CASSLIGGGYNEQFF
>TRBV15|TRBJ1-4|-|-
TGTGCCACCGGGGGGAGAAGGGCAGCTAATGAAAAACTGTTTTTT
CATGGRRAANEKLFF
>TRBV10-3|TRBJ1-1|-|-
TGTGCCATCAGTGCAAATTCAGGGGAAGGCACTGAAGCTTTCTTT
CAISANSGEGTEAFF
>TRBV6-5|TRBJ2-3|few|-
TGTGCCAGCACCCGGAGAGGCCCCAGCACAGATACGCAGTATTTT
CASTRRGPSTDTQYF
>TRBV5-4|TRBJ1-6|once|-
TGTGCCAGCAGCTTGGAGGGGATATCCTATAATTCACCCCTCCACTTT
CASSLEGISYNSPLHF
>TRBV2|TRBJ2-1|-|TRBD1
TGTGCCAGCAGTGGGGACAGCACCTCCTACAATGAGCAGTTCTTC
CASSGDSTSYNEQFF
>TRBV19|TRBJ1-1|-|TRBD1
TGTGCCAGTAGTATCCGGGACAGAGGCACTGAAGCTTTCTTT
CASSIRDRGTEAFF
>TRBV3-1/TRBV3-2|TRBJ2-3|-|-
TGTGCCAGCAGCCCCTACACAGATACGCAGTATTTT
CASSPYTDTQYF
>TRBV5-1|TRBJ2-3|once|TRBD2
TGCGCCAGCAGAGGGGCTAGCGGGGGGCTAGATACGCAGTATTTT
CASRGASGGLDTQYF
>TRBV12-3/TRBV12-4|TRBJ2-3|-|-
TGTGCCAGCGGGCCCAGGGATACGCAGTATTTT
CASGPRDTQYF
>TRBV19|TRBJ2-1|-|TRBD2
TGTGCCAGTAGGCACGGAGCGGGGGGCCATTACAATGAGCAGTTCTTC
CASRHGAGGHYNEQFF
>TRBV19|TRBJ1-5|-|TRBD1
TGTGCCAGTAGCGACACAGGGGCAAATCAGCCCCAGCATTTT
CASSDTGANQPQHF
>TRBV3-1/TRBV3-2|TRBJ2-1|-|TRBD2
TGTGCCAGCAGCCAACTGGGACTAGCGGGGTCCCAATGGGAGCAGTTCTTC
CASSQLGLAGSQWEQFF
>TRBV3-1/TRBV3-2|TRBJ2-7|few|TRBD2
TGTGCCAGCAGCAACCGTGGCGGGGGGAATGCCGAGCAGTACTTC
CASSNRGGGNAEQYF
>TRBV3-1/TRBV3-2|TRBJ1-1|-|TRBD1
TGTGCCAGCAGCCAAGAGGGGGCCCGACAGGGTGAAGCTTTCTTT
CASSQEGARQGEAFF
>TRBV6-5|TRBJ2-7|-|TRBD2
TGTGCCAGCAAGGCTAGCGGGGGGCGCGACGAGCAGTACTTC
CASKASGGRDEQYF
>TRBV7-3|TRBJ2-3|-|-
TGTGCCAGCAGCTCCGGGGACAAACAAAAAAAGTATTTT
CASSSGDKQKKYF
>TRBV6-5|TRBJ2-3|-|TRBD2
TGTGCCAGCAGTCCGCAGACTAGCGTTACGCAGTATTTT
CASSPQTSVTQYF
>TRBV9|TRBJ1-4|-|-
TGTGCCAGCAGCCCTAGCAGGGGATATGCAACTAATGAAAAACTGTTTTTT
CASSPSRGYATNEKLFF
>TRBV5-6|TRBJ2-7|-|-
TGTGCCAGCAGCAGCCTGTCACCTTCCTACGAGCAGTACTTC
CASSSLSPSYEQYF
>TRBV25-1|TRBJ1-1|-|-
TGTGCCAGCACCCCGGGGGGGACCACTGAAGCTTTCTTT
CASTPGGTTEAFF
>TRBV16|TRBJ1-3|-|-
TGTGCCAGCAGCCAATGGCGGCAGTTCCCCATTCTTAGCTCTGGAAACACCATATATTTT
CASSQWRQFPILSSGNTIYF
>TRBV30|TRBJ2-4|-|-
TGTGCCTGGAGCGACTCTTCTAGCCCCCTAGCCAAAAACATTCAGTACTTC
CAWSDSSSPLAKNIQYF
>TRBV11-1|TRBJ1-6|-|-
TGTGCCAGCAGCTTAACGGGGTCTAATTACGGTCTCCACTTT
CASSLTGSNYGLHF
>TRBV6-5|TRBJ2-7|-|TRBD1
TGTGCCAGCAGCACCTACAGGGGCACCTACGAGCAGTACTTC
CASSTYRGTYEQYF
>TRBV9|TRBJ1-4|-|-
TGTGCCAGCAGGCCCGAGGGTTTTGTAGAAAAACTGTTTTTT
CASRPEGFVEKLFF
>TRBV10-1|TRBJ1-3|-|-
TGCGCCAGCAGCGTCCTAGGTGCAGACTCTGGAAACACCATATATTTT
CASSVLGADSGNTIYF
>TRBV9|TRBJ2-1|-|TRBD2
TGTGCCAGCAGCGTGACTAGCGGGGTGTACAATGAGCAGTTCTTC
CASSVTSGVYNEQFF
>TRBV4-1|TRBJ1-5|few|TRBD1
TGCGCCAGCAGCCAAGGGGGGACAGGGCTACAGCCCCAGCATTTT
CASSQGGTGLQPQHF
>TRBV20-1|TRBJ2-1|-|TRBD2
TGCAGTGCTAGTGAGGTAGCGGGGGGGCATAGGGATGAGCAGTTCTTC
CSASEVAGGHRDEQFF
>TRBV3-1/TRBV3-2|TRBJ2-1|-|TRBD2
TGTGCCAGCAGCCCCAGACTAGCGGGGGCGGGGGAGCAGTTCTTC
CASSPRLAGAGEQFF
>TRBV14|TRBJ2-2|-|TRBD1
TGTGCCAGCAGCCAAAGGGTACAGGGGTGGCCCGGGGAGCTGTTTTTT
CASSQRVQGWPGELFF
>TRBV6-6|TRBJ1-3|-|-
TGTGCCAGGGGAGGTCGGGCCCCCATCTCTGGAAACACCATATATTTT
CARGGRAPISGNTIYF